What follows describes a single T cell receptor beta chain. As yet, its antigen is unknown. Other nucleotide sequences in the sample specify the same CDR3. The data derive from a study of T cells in localized non-small cell lung cancer. Profiled with immunoSEQ multiplex PCR; TCRdb holds only in-frame clones, not every one. In the table there are 90,000 to 95,000 clones, under 95% of which are singletons. Between the trimmed V and J ends, which lost 5 bases and 4 bases, there was a span of 14 bases. CDR1 is MNHEY, CDR2 SVGAGI, per germline. This CDR3 spans 14 amino acids. Whole-study results and caveats: Out of the top 100 tumor clones, a median around 57 were seen in adjacent lung.

This clonotype was obtained from a woman aged 40-75 years with stage II squamous cell lung carcinoma. Sequencing was performed on PBMCs, taken before any cancer treatment. This chain links TRBV6-5 with TRBJ2-5; a weak D match, TRBD2 (6 bases). The CDR3 protein is CASSTPGGGETQYF. The CDR3, as DNA: TGTGCCAGCAGTACCCCTGGGGGAGGAGAGACCCAGTACTTC.